This T cell receptor (beta chain) was recorded in a study of STAT3 mutations in large granular lymphocyte leukemia. About the study: Roughly 44% of treated T-LGLL patients showed hematologic response to immunosuppression.

General observations from the study: All newly emerging clones after therapy were STAT3 wild type. Every T-cell large granular lymphocyte leukemia patient had at least one immunodominant TCR beta clonotype.

Remarks on this clone: Its antigen is as yet unknown.

CDR3 length: 15 amino acids. The ends lost 5 bases at V and 3 bases at J; junction bases unmatched: 7. The germline CDR1 and CDR2 sequences are SGHTA and FQGNSA. The table came from immunoSEQ multiplex PCR; TCRdb's copy has only in-frame clones and leaves some out. This table holds around 33,000 clones, over 65% found once. The sequenced material came from peripheral blood mononuclear cells. The gene calls are TRBV7-2 and TRBJ1-5; 7 nucleotides agree with TRBD1. The sequence derives from a woman aged 45-65 years with T-cell large granular lymphocyte leukemia. Some clones in this sample may be carry-over from other donors' samples. Written as DNA, the CDR3 is TGTGCCAGCAGCCTGGGACAGACTAACAATCAGCCCCAGCATTTT. Protein product: CASSLGQTNNQPQHF.